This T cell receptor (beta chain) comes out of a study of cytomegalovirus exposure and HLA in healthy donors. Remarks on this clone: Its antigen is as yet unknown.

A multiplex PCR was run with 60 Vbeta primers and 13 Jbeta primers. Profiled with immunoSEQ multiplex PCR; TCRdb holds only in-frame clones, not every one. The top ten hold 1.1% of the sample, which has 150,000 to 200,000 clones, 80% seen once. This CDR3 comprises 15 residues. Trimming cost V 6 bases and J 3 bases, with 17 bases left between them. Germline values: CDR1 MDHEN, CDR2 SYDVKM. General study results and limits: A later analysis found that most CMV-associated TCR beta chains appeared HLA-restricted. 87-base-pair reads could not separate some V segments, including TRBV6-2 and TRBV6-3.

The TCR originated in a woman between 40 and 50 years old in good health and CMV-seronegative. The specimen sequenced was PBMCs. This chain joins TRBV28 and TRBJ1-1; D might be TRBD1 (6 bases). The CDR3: CASSPAGTSYTEAFF. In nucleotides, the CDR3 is TGTGCCAGCAGCCCAGCGGGGACATCTTACACTGAAGCTTTCTTT.